The 9 T cell receptor beta chains below come from one sample, sequenced in a study of blood T cells in healthy people across ages. Combining a sample-barcoded 5' primer with a J-beta primer mix, a second PCR ran for roughly 7 to 11 cycles. Via MiXCR, TCRdb re-called the 5' RACE reads, giving one row per CDR3 protein. The table shows about 1.6 million distinct CDR3 sequences, with 30% to 35% occurring only once. Sequenced material: blood. Receptors originate from a woman in her twenties or thirties in good health.

A note on this clonotype: A much larger clone differs from this one at a single base, so this may be a read error. The chain combines TRBV9 with TRBJ2-1, with 11 positions matching TRBD2. CDR1 is SGDLS and CDR2 is YYNGEE in the germline V gene. The CDR3 covers 17 residues. V dropped 7 bases and J dropped 3; count of bases not matched to a gene: 12. CDR3 coding DNA: TGTGCCAGCGGCCCCTCCCCTAGCGGGGGGATCTACAATGAGCAGTTCTTC. Its translation: CASGPSPSGGIYNEQFF.

This clonotype was seen a few times. The CDR3 DNA reads as TGCGCCAGCAGCCAAGAGATTCTTCGTCCGGGCACTACGGGAGATACGCAGTATTTT. It encodes CASSQEILRPGTTGDTQYF. The gene calls are TRBV4-1 and TRBJ2-3; D ambiguous. CDR3 length equals 19 residues. V was clipped by 0 bases and J by 5 bases, with 24 bases between them. Germline V gene data show CDR1 as MGHRA and CDR2 as YSYEKL.

The chain recombines TRBV10-3 with TRBJ2-1; 7 bases fit TRBD1. V was clipped by 7 bases and J by 0 bases; unmatched bases: 3. The CDR3 totals 14 residues. The germline CDR1 and CDR2 sequences are ENHRY and SYGVKD. The DNA of the CDR3 is TGTGCCATCAAGGGACAGTCCTCCTACAATGAGCAGTTCTTC. Translation: CAIKGQSSYNEQFF.

This sequence joins TRBV27 and TRBJ1-1, with unresolved D. V lost 0 bases and J 2 bases, leaving 10 bases between the germline ends. CDR3 size: 15 residues. The germline CDR1 and CDR2 sequences are MNHEY and SMNVEV (reference sequence). CDR3 sequence (DNA): TGTGCCAGCAGTTTATCGATGGGCCTAAACACTGAAGCTTTCTTT. It yields the protein CASSLSMGLNTEAFF.

In nucleotides, the CDR3 is TGCAGTGCCACGCCCACGGTTCTAACTAACTATGGCTACACCTTC. This sequence encodes CSATPTVLTNYGYTF. The chain recombines TRBV20-1 with TRBJ1-2; no reliable D call. Trimming shortened V by 6 bases and J by 0 bases, and 17 bases separated the two germline ends. Germline V gene data show CDR1 as DFQATT and CDR2 as SNEGSKA (reference sequence). This CDR3 has 15 residues.

The chain uses TRBV13 and TRBJ2-7, with D tentatively TRBD1 (5 bases). The germline V gene encodes CDR1 PRHDT and CDR2 FYEKMQ (reference sequence). V was shortened by 0 bases and J by 5 bases, with 20 bases between the two germline ends. The CDR3 sequence is 17 residues long. CDR3 in DNA: TGTGCCAGCAGCTTAGGTCCCGGGTTAGGGGCGACGCACGAGCAGTACTTC. Translated: CASSLGPGLGATHEQYF.

The table lists this clonotype with many counts. The V gene is TRBV6-5, the J gene TRBJ2-7; possible D gene TRBD2, 6 bases. V lost 2 bases to trimming and J lost 8 bases, with 16 bases between them. The germline V gene has CDR1 MNHEY and CDR2 SVGAGI. The CDR3 totals 14 residues. The CDR3 loop reads CASSYGRGVRQQYF. In DNA, the CDR3 is TGTGCCAGCAGTTACGGGCGGGGAGTTCGACAGCAGTACTTC.

V is TRBV20-1 and J is TRBJ1-2, with 7 positions matching TRBD1. Germline V gene sequence: CDR1 DFQATT, CDR2 SNEGSKA (reference sequence). This CDR3 has 13 amino acids. The ends lost 5 bases at V and 5 bases at J; junction bases unmatched: 8. Written as DNA, the CDR3 is TGCAGTGCTCGTAATACAGGGGATTATGGCTACACCTTC. It codes for CSARNTGDYGYTF.

V usage is TRBV14 and J usage is TRBJ2-5; 9 bases align to TRBD1. The better agreement between TRBJ2-7 and the DNA end casts doubt on the J call. The germline gives CDR1 SGHDN, CDR2 FVKESK. CDR3 size: 15 residues. The DNA for the CDR3 is TGTGCCAGCAGCCCGGGACAGGGAATCGTTCACGAGCAGTACTTC. It encodes CASSPGQGIVHEQYF.